This T cell receptor beta chain comes out of a study of siplizumab effects on memory and regulatory T cells. Profiled with immunoSEQ multiplex PCR; TCRdb holds only in-frame clones, not every one. The data contain around 97,000 clones, just under 95% of them seen just once; the ten biggest clones take up approximately 1.5%. This TCR derives from a human donor in good health. The material sequenced was non-Treg CD4+ T cells sorted from blood.

CDR3 sequence: CSVRTSGITDTQYF. CDR3 coding DNA: TGCAGCGTCAGGACTAGCGGGATAACAGATACGCAGTATTTT. The V call is TRBV29-1, the J call TRBJ2-3, with 12 bases matching TRBD2. The V segment lost 6 bases and the J segment 3 bases; nucleotides outside the gene matches: 4. Germline values: CDR1 SQVTM, CDR2 ANQGSEA. The CDR3 length is 14 residues.